The next 19 T cell receptor beta chains were all read from a single sample in a study of blood T cell repertoires in COVID-19. Generated by immunoSEQ multiplex PCR, the TCRdb table keeps only in-frame clones and is missing some. This table has 90,000 or so clones, roughly 87% appearing once. Material: peripheral blood. These receptors came from a man aged 18 to 30 with COVID-19, enrolled during active disease.

The gene calls are TRBV4-1 and TRBJ2-2, with 9 bases matching TRBD2. CDR3 length: 15 amino acids. Per the germline V gene, CDR1 is MGHRA and CDR2 is YSYEKL. V was clipped by 5 bases and J by 5 bases; unmatched bases: 6. The CDR3 nucleotides are TGCGCCAGCAGCTATCTCGGACTAGCGACCGGGGAGCTGTTTTTT. Protein: CASSYLGLATGELFF.

The chain carries TRBV5-1 and TRBJ2-6; the D gene is possibly TRBD1 (6 bases). V lost 3 bases, J lost 4 bases, and 20 bases lay in between. Germline loops: CDR1 SGHRS, CDR2 YFSETQ. The length of the CDR3 is 18 residues. The CDR3 spells CASSSVRDTLGGANVLTF. CDR3 bases: TGCGCCAGCAGCTCCGTCCGGGACACCCTAGGAGGGGCCAACGTCCTGACTTTC.

The chain recombines TRBV28 with TRBJ2-1, with TRBD2 matching over 12 bases. V gave up 2 bases and J gave up 6 bases; unmatched junction bases: 5. The CDR3 spans 16 residues. CDR1 MDHEN and CDR2 SYDVKM come from the germline V gene. The chain's CDR3 is CASSLPTSGRTNEQFF. Here the CDR3 DNA reads TGTGCCAGCAGTTTACCAACTAGCGGGAGGACCAATGAGCAGTTCTTC. The full variable domain, completed using reference TRBV28 and TRBJ2-1, is DVKVTQSSRYLVKRTGEKVFLECVQDMDHENMFWYRQDPGLGLRLIYFSYDVKMKEKGDIPEGYSVSREKKERFSLILESASTNQTSMYLCASSLPTSGRTNEQFFGPGTRLTVL.

The gene calls are TRBV7-2 and TRBJ1-5; TRBD1 might be the D (6 bases). The V end was cut by 2 bases, the J end by 7 bases, with 15 bases between. The CDR3 has 15 residues. Germline values: CDR1 SGHTA, CDR2 FQGNSA. This chain's CDR3 is CASSLRLGGGQPQHF. In nucleotides, the CDR3 is TGTGCCAGCAGCTTAAGATTAGGGGGGGGGCAGCCCCAGCATTTT. The full variable domain, with the rest looked up from reference TRBV7-2 and TRBJ1-5, is GAGVSQSPSNKVTEKGKDVELRCDPISGHTALYWYRQSLGQGLEFLIYFQGNSAPDKSGLPSDRFSAERTGGSVSTLTIQRTQQEDSAVYLCASSLRLGGGQPQHFGDGTRLSIL.

This clone was detected once. J is TRBJ2-1 and V is TRBV30; 11 positions match TRBD1. CDR3 size: 14 residues. J was trimmed by 8 bases and V by 4 bases; bases with no gene match: 7. Germline V gives CDR1 GTSNPN, CDR2 SVGIG (reference sequence). CDR3 residues: CAWTPDRGLDEQFF. The DNA of the CDR3 is TGTGCCTGGACCCCGGACAGGGGGCTAGATGAGCAGTTCTTC.

The rearrangement joins TRBV7-9 to TRBJ1-2, with D unresolved. The CDR3 contains 13 residues. Germline CDR1 and CDR2: SEHNR and FQNEAQ (reference sequence). V was clipped by 1 base and J by 4 bases, with 7 bases between them. The CDR3 reads CASSLGSGYGYTF. CDR3 sequence (DNA): TGTGCCAGCAGCTTAGGCAGTGGCTATGGCTACACCTTC.

The gene calls are TRBV21-1 and TRBJ2-7; the D call of TRBD1 is as the table states it, not checked on the DNA. TRBV21-1 is classified as a pseudogene. This CDR3 region has 15 residues. DNA of the CDR3: TGTGCCATCCAGAGGCGGCAGGGGTTCTCCTACGAGCAGTACTTC. Protein: CAIQRRQGFSYEQYF.

The rearrangement links TRBV19 to TRBJ2-7; D is ambiguous. CDR1 is LNHDA and CDR2 is SQIVND in the germline V gene (reference sequence). The CDR3 consists of 13 residues. V was pared by 3 bases and J by 3 bases, with 9 bases between. As DNA, the CDR3 is TGTGCCAGTAGTATCGGGTACGGCTACGAGCAGTACTTC. This encodes CASSIGYGYEQYF.

This chain connects TRBV19 to TRBJ2-3, with TRBD2 matching over 14 bases. The CDR3 spans 19 residues. Germline values: CDR1 LNHDA, CDR2 SQIVND (reference sequence). V dropped 6 bases and J dropped 2; count of bases not matched to a gene: 13. In DNA form, the CDR3 reads TGTGCCAGTAGCCCTCCACCGGGACTAGCGGGAGTCAACACAGATACGCAGTATTTT. Translating it yields CASSPPPGLAGVNTDTQYF.

The V call is TRBV11-2, the J call TRBJ1-6; no definite D call. The CDR3 is made up of 15 amino acids. CDR1 SGHAT and CDR2 FQNNGV come from the germline V gene. Trimming left V 7 bases short and J 1 base short, with 11 bases between. The CDR3 coding sequence is TGTGCCAGCAAAGGAGAGATGTCCTATAATTCACCCCTCCACTTT. Its protein product is CASKGEMSYNSPLHF.

This chain joins TRBV7-9 and TRBJ1-2, with unresolved D. Trimming took 5 bases from V and 7 from J, leaving 17 bases between them. CDR3 size: 14 residues. Germline V lookup: CDR1 SEHNR, CDR2 FQNEAQ (reference sequence). CDR3 nucleotide sequence: TGTGCCAGCAGCCACGAGTCGGGGAAAGGTGGCTACACCTTC. Its protein is CASSHESGKGGYTF.

The rearrangement uses TRBV11-3 and TRBJ2-1; unclear D gene. Germline assignment: CDR1 SGHNT and CDR2 YENEEA. There are 15 residues in the CDR3. Trimming cost V 2 bases and J 2 bases, with 10 bases left between them. CDR3 in DNA: TGTGCCAGCAGCTTACGTATTGGAGCCTACAATGAGCAGTTCTTC. This encodes CASSLRIGAYNEQFF.

The V call is TRBV7-8, the J call TRBJ2-4; the D gene is possibly TRBD2 (5 bases). Trimming removed 0 bases at V and 0 bases at J, with 9 bases between. CDR1 is SGHVS, CDR2 FQNEAQ, per germline. CDR3 length: 16 amino acids. CDR3 bases: TGTGCCAGCAGCTTAGCGGGGAGAATAGCCAAAAACATTCAGTACTTC. Amino acid sequence: CASSLAGRIAKNIQYF.

The chain is built from TRBV7-5 and TRBJ2-7; TRBD2, the table's D call, was not compared with the DNA. TRBV7-5 is noted as a pseudogene. The CDR3 sequence is 16 residues long. CDR3 protein: CARSPQVGLVIGEQYF. The CDR3 DNA follows: TGTGCCAGAAGCCCTCAAGTTGGACTAGTCATTGGCGAGCAGTACTTC.

This chain connects TRBV9 to TRBJ2-2; 10 nucleotides match TRBD2. The V gene's germline CDR1 is SGDLS and CDR2 YYNGEE. This CDR3 contains 19 residues. V shed 3 bases, J shed 0 bases, and the junction held 11 bases outside the gene matches. The CDR3 DNA is TGTGCCAGCAGCGAGGGGCTCGGGGGACTAGCGTCGAACACCGGGGAGCTGTTTTTT. Translated, it gives CASSEGLGGLASNTGELFF.

Regarding this clone: Other DNA sequences in this sample translate to the same CDR3. The chain employs TRBV5-1 and TRBJ2-7; 9 bases map to TRBD1. The CDR3 sequence is 14 residues long. Germline lookup yields CDR1 SGHRS and CDR2 YFSETQ. V dropped 3 bases and J dropped 1; count of bases not matched to a gene: 2. CDR3 sequence: CASSSGTGSYEQYF. The CDR3, as DNA: TGCGCCAGCAGCTCAGGGACAGGGTCCTACGAGCAGTACTTC.

This clone was seen a single time. The chain's CDR3 is CASRQGVMNTEAFF. The CDR3 nucleotides are TGTGCTAGCCGACAGGGGGTTATGAACACTGAAGCTTTCTTT. This chain joins TRBV30 and TRBJ1-1, with 9 bases lining up with TRBD1. CDR3 length: 14 residues. Germline V gives CDR1 GTSNPN, CDR2 SVGIG (reference sequence). The whole variable domain, filled in from reference TRBV30 and TRBJ1-1, reads SQTIHQWPATLVQPVGSPLSLECTVEGTSNPNLYWYRQAAGRGLQLLFYSVGIGQISSEVPQNLSASRPQDRQFILSSKKLLLSDSGFYLCASRQGVMNTEAFFGQGTRLTVV.

The chain employs TRBV7-2 and TRBJ2-7; TRBD1 matches at 7 bases. The germline V gene encodes CDR1 SGHTA and CDR2 FQGNSA. The CDR3 loop spans 14 amino acids. V lost 5 bases, J lost 3 bases, and 7 bases stayed unmatched. CDR3 nucleotide sequence: TGTGCCAGCAGCCCGACGGCAGGGGGCTACGAGCAGTACTTC. This codes for CASSPTAGGYEQYF.

The chain recombines TRBV11-2 with TRBJ1-2; weak D call: TRBD1 (6 bases). Germline-derived CDR1 and CDR2 are SGHAT and FQNNGV. There are 14 residues in the CDR3. V lost 6 bases, J lost 5 bases, and 16 bases lay in between. The CDR3 region is CASRSTGQGYGYTF. DNA for the CDR3: TGTGCCAGCAGGTCGACCGGGCAGGGGTATGGCTACACCTTC. The full variable domain, in which reference TRBV11-2 and TRBJ1-2 provide the parts outside the CDR3, is EAGVAQSPRYKIIEKRQSVAFWCNPISGHATLYWYQQILGQGPKLLIQFQNNGVVDDSQLPKDRFSAERLKGVDSTLKIQPAKLEDSAVYLCASRSTGQGYGYTFGSGTRLTVV.